This entry concerns a single T cell receptor beta chain. Its specificity is unknown. This sample was included in a study of PD-1 blockade in classical Hodgkin lymphoma. Study conclusions and caveats: TCR diversity in CD4+, not CD8+, cells rose significantly by C4D1. When set against healthy donors, newly diagnosed patients were reported to show lower baseline TCR diversity. Complete responders had baseline diversity similar to newly diagnosed patients.

V gave up 3 bases and J gave up 0 bases, with 9 bases separating them. CDR1 and CDR2 (germline): MGHRA, YSYEKL. The CDR3 extends over 15 amino acids. The protocol was immunoSEQ multiplex PCR, while the TCRdb copy is restricted to in-frame clones and leaves out a portion. The data show roughly 40,000 clones, 75% to 90% seen once. Patients all relapsed after autologous stem cell transplantation, and there was variation in brentuximab vedotin exposure. The origin of this receptor is a human donor with classical Hodgkin lymphoma. Specimen: peripheral blood mononuclear cells (PBMCs), collected at baseline. The rearrangement links TRBV4-1 to TRBJ2-4; TRBD1 might be the D (5 bases). The CDR3 DNA is TGCGCCAGCAGCCAGGGGCACCTAGCCAAAAACATTCAGTACTTC. Translation: CASSQGHLAKNIQYF.